This TCR beta chain came from a study of long-term antiretroviral therapy in people with HIV. Sequencing used immunoSEQ v3.0 at survey level. Produced via immunoSEQ multiplex PCR; TCRdb's table is partial and in-frame only. The sample has 30,000 or so clones, over 90% seen once. The germline gives CDR1 DFQATT, CDR2 SNEGSKA (reference sequence). This CDR3 spans 11 amino acids. The source was unsorted PBMCs, collected about 6.7 years after starting antiretroviral therapy. The chain uses TRBV20-1 and TRBJ1-2; TRBD1 agrees at 7 bases. The sequence was obtained from a woman aged 40 to 50 with HIV. CDR3 region: CTAQGKWDYTF. CDR3 bases: TGCACTGCACAGGGGAAATGGGACTACACCTTC.